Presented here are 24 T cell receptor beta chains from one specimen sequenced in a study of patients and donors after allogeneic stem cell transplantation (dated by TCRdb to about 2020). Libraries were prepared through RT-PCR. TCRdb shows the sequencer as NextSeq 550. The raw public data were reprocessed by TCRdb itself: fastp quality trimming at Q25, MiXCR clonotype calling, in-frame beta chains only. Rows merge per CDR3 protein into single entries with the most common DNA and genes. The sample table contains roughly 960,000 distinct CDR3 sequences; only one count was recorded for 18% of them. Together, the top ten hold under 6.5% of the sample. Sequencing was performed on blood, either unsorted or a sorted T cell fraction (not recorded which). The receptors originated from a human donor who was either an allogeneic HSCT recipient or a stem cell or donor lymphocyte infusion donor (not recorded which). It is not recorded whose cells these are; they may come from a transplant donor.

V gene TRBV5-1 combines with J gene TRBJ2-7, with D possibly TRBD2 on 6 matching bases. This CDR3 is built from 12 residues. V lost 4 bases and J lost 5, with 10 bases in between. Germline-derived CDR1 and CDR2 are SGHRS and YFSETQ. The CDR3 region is CASSPWGDEQYF. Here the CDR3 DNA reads TGCGCCAGCAGCCCCTGGGGGGACGAGCAGTACTTC.

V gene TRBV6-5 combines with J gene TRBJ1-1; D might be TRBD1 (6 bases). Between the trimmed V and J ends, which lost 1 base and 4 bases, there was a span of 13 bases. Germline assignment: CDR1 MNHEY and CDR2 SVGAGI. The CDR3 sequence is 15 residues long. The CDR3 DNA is TGTGCCAGCAGTTACTGGGAGGTAGGGGGCACTGAAGCTTTCTTT. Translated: CASSYWEVGGTEAFF.

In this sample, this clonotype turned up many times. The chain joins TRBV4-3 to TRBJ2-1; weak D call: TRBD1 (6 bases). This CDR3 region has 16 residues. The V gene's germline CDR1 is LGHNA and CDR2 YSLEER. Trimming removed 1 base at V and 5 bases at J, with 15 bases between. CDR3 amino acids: CASSQVIGQSNNEQFF. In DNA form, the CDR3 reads TGCGCCAGCAGCCAAGTAATAGGACAGTCAAACAATGAGCAGTTCTTC.

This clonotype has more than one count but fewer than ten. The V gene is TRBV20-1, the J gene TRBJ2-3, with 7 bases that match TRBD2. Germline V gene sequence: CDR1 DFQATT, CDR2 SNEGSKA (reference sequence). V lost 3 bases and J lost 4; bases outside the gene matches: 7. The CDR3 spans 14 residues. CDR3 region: CSASPFGGSDTQYF. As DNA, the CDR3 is TGCAGTGCTAGCCCTTTCGGGGGGTCAGATACGCAGTATTTT.

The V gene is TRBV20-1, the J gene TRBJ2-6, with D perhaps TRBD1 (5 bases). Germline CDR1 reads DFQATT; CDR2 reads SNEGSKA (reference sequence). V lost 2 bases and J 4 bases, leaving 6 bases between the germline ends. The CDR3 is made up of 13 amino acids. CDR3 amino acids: CSARSGGANVLTF. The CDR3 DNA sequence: TGCAGTGCTAGATCAGGGGGGGCCAACGTCCTGACTTTC.

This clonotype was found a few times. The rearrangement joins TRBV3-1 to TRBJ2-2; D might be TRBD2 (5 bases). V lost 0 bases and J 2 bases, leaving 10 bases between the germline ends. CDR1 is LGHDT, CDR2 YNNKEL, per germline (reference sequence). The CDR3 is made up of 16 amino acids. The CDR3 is CASSQDLGVNTGELFF. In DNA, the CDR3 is TGTGCCAGCAGCCAAGACTTGGGAGTTAACACCGGGGAGCTGTTTTTT.

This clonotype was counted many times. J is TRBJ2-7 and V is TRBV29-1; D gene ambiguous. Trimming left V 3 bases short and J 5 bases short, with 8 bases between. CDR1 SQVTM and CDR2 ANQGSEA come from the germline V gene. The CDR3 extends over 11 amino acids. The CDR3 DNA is TGCAGCGTTGATCAGCACAACGAGCAGTACTTC. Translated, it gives CSVDQHNEQYF.

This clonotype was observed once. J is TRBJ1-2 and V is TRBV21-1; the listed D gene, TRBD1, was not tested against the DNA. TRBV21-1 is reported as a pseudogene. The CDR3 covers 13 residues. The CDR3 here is CASFQTTDYGYTF. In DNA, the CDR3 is TGTGCCAGCTTCCAAACGACAGACTATGGCTACACCTTC.

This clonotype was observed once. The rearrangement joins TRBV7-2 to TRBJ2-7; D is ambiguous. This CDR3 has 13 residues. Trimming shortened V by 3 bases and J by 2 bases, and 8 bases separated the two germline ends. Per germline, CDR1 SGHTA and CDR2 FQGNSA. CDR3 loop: CASSFSDPYEQYF. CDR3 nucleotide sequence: TGTGCCAGCAGCTTTTCGGACCCCTACGAGCAGTACTTC.

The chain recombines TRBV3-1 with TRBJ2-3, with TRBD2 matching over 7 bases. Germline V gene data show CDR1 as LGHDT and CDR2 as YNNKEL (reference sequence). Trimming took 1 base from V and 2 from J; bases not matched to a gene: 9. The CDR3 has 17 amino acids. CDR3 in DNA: TGTGCCAGCAGCCAAGGTGTCAGTAGCGGGTACACAGATACGCAGTATTTT. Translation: CASSQGVSSGYTDTQYF.

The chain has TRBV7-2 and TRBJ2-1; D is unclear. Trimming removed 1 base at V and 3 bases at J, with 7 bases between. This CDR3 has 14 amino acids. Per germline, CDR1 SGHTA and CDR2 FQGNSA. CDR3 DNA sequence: TGTGCCAGCAGCTTAGTGGCGGACTACAATGAGCAGTTCTTC. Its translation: CASSLVADYNEQFF.

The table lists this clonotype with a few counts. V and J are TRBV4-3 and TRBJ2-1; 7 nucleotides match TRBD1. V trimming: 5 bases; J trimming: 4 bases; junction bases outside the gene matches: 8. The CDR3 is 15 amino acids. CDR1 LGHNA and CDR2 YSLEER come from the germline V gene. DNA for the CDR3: TGCGCCAGCAGCTACCGGGACAGACATTACAATGAGCAGTTCTTC. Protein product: CASSYRDRHYNEQFF.

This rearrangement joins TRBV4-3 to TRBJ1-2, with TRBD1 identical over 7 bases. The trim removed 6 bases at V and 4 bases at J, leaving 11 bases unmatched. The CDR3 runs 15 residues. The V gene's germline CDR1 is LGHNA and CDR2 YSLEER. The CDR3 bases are TGCGCCAGCAGACGGGCGCTACAGGGGACCTATGGCTACACCTTC. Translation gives CASRRALQGTYGYTF.

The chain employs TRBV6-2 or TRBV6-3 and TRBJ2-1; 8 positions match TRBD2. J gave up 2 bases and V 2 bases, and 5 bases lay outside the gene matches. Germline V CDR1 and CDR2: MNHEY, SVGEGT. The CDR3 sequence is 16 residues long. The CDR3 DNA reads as TGTGCCAGCAGTTACCCGGGACTAGTCACCTACAATGAGCAGTTCTTC. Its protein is CASSYPGLVTYNEQFF.

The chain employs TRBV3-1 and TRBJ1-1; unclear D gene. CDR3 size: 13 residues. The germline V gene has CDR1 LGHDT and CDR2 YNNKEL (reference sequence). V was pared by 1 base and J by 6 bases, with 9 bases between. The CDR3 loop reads CASSQAGTAEAFF. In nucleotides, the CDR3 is TGTGCCAGCAGCCAAGCGGGTACGGCTGAAGCTTTCTTT.

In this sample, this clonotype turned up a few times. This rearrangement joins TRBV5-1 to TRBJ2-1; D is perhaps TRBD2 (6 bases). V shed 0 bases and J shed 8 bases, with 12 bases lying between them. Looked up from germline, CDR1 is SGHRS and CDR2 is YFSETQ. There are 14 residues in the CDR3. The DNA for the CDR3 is TGCGCCAGCAGCTTGGACGGGAGCTTCGATGAGCAGTTCTTC. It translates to CASSLDGSFDEQFF.

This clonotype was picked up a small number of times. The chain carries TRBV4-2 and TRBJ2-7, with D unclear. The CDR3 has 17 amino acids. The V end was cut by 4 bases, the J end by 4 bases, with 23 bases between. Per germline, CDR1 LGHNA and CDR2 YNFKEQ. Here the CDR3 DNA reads TGTGCCAGCAGCCCCTCCCGACCGATTCCACTACAATACGAGCAGTACTTC. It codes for CASSPSRPIPLQYEQYF.

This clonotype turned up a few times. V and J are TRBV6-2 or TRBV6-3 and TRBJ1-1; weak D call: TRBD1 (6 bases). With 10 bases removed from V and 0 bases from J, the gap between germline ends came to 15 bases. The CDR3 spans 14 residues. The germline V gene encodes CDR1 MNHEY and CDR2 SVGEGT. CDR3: CAISTGHMNTEAFF. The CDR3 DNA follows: TGTGCCATCTCCACGGGACACATGAACACTGAAGCTTTCTTT.

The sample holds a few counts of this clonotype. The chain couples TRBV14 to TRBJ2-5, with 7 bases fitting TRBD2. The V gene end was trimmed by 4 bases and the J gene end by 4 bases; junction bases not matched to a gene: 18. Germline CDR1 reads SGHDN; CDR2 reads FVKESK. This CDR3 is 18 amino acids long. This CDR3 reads CASSPSEGRLALGETQYF. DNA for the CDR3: TGTGCCAGCAGCCCCTCTGAGGGGAGACTAGCTTTAGGAGAGACCCAGTACTTC.

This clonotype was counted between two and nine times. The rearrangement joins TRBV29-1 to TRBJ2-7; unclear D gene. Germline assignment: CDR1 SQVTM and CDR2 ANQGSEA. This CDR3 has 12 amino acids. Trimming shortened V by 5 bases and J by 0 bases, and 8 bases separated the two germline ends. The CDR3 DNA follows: TGCAGCGTTAAGGCAGCCTCCTACGAGCAGTACTTC. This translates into CSVKAASYEQYF.

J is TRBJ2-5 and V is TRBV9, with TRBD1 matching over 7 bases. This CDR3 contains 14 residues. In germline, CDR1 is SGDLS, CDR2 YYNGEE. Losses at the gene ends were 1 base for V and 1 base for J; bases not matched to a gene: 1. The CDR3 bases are TGTGCCAGCAGCGTACGGGACAGCCAAGAGACCCAGTACTTC. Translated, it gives CASSVRDSQETQYF. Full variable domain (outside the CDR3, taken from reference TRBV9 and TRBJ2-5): DSGVTQTPKHLITATGQRVTLRCSPRSGDLSVYWYQQSLDQGLQFLIQYYNGEERAKGNILERFSAQQFPDLHSELNLSSLELGDSALYFCASSVRDSQETQYFGPGTRLLVL.

DNA of the CDR3: TGTGCCAGCAGTTACGTACCTCCGGGACCGACATACTACGAGCAGTACTTC. Encoded protein: CASSYVPPGPTYYEQYF. The genes are TRBV6-5 and TRBJ2-7; the D gene could be TRBD1 or TRBD2 (5 bases each). The CDR3 is made up of 17 amino acids. Per the germline V gene, CDR1 is MNHEY and CDR2 is SVGAGI. V was trimmed by 2 bases and J by 3 bases, leaving 20 bases between them.

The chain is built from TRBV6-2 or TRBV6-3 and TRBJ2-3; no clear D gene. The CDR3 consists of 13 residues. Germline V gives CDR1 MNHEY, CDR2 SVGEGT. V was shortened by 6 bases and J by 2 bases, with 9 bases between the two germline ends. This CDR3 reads CASSNPITDTQYF. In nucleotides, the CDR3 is TGTGCCAGCAGCAACCCAATCACAGATACGCAGTATTTT.

The CDR3 sequence: CASSKGPTYGYTF. CDR3 in DNA: TGCGCCAGCAGCAAAGGACCGACCTATGGCTACACCTTC. The rearrangement joins TRBV5-1 to TRBJ1-2; D remains unclear. Germline V gives CDR1 SGHRS, CDR2 YFSETQ. Trimming stripped 4 bases from V and 4 bases from J, with 11 bases between. The CDR3 sequence is 13 residues long.